Shown below are 20 T cell receptor beta chains from a single sample sequenced in a study of T cell responses to AZD1222 COVID-19 vaccine. Libraries were prepared by immunoSEQ multiplex PCR; TCRdb keeps only in-frame clonotypes and omits some of them. The sample has about 120,000 clones, roughly 90% seen once. Sequencing used peripheral blood, obtained 28 days after the second AZD1222 dose. These receptors all come from an adult who received the AZD1222 COVID-19 vaccine.

V and J are TRBV9 and TRBJ2-1, with D unclear. CDR1 and CDR2 from the germline V gene are SGDLS and YYNGEE. This CDR3 has 16 residues. Deletions cut 0 bases from V and 0 bases from J, with 10 bases between. Here the CDR3 reads CASSVEVGTSYNEQFF. For the CDR3, the DNA is TGTGCCAGCAGCGTAGAGGTGGGAACCTCCTACAATGAGCAGTTCTTC. Combining the CDR3 with reference TRBV9 and TRBJ2-1 gives the whole variable domain DSGVTQTPKHLITATGQRVTLRCSPRSGDLSVYWYQQSLDQGLQFLIQYYNGEERAKGNILERFSAQQFPDLHSELNLSSLELGDSALYFCASSVEVGTSYNEQFFGPGTRLTVL.

This clone was seen a single time. Other DNA sequences within the sample encode an identical CDR3. The gene calls are TRBV5-1 and TRBJ2-7; D is uncertain. Germline CDR1 is SGHRS and CDR2 is YFSETQ. V lost 0 bases and J lost 4, with 5 bases in between. This CDR3 comprises 12 residues. The CDR3 region has the DNA TGCGCCAGCAGCTTGGAGGGATACGAGCAGTACTTC. Amino acid sequence: CASSLEGYEQYF. Looking up the rest from reference TRBV5-1 and TRBJ2-7 gives the full variable domain: KAGVTQTPRYLIKTRGQQVTLSCSPISGHRSVSWYQQTPGQGLQFLFEYFSETQRNKGNFPGRFSGRQFSNSRSEMNVSTLELGDSALYLCASSLEGYEQYFGPGTRLTVT.

The J gene is TRBJ2-5, the V gene TRBV3-1 (or the pseudogene TRBV3-2); 12 bases are shared with TRBD1. V gave up 8 bases and J gave up 4 bases; unmatched junction bases: 5. Germline loops: CDR1 LGHDT, CDR2 YNNKEL (reference sequence). CDR3 length equals 14 residues. The CDR3 loop is CASWDRGRGETQYF. The CDR3 nucleotides read TGTGCCAGCTGGGACAGGGGGCGGGGAGAGACCCAGTACTTC.

V usage is TRBV5-1 and J usage is TRBJ1-2, with 9 bases matching TRBD1. The germline V gene encodes CDR1 SGHRS and CDR2 YFSETQ. V gave up 4 bases and J gave up 6 bases; unmatched junction bases: 10. CDR3 size: 15 residues. CDR3 loop: CASSTGTGWSHGYTF. CDR3 coding DNA: TGCGCCAGCAGCACGGGGACAGGGTGGAGTCATGGCTACACCTTC.

V gene TRBV6-6 combines with J gene TRBJ2-5; 7 bases are shared with TRBD1. The J segment lost 0 bases and the V segment lost 2 bases, leaving 3 bases of the junction unmatched. CDR3 length: 15 amino acids. Looked up from germline, CDR1 is MNHNY and CDR2 is SVGAGI (reference sequence). CDR3 residues: CASSYQGEYQETQYF. The DNA of the CDR3 is TGTGCCAGCAGTTACCAGGGGGAGTACCAAGAGACCCAGTACTTC.

The gene calls are TRBV18 and TRBJ1-5; 7 nucleotides align to TRBD1. CDR3 length: 14 amino acids. The J segment lost 2 bases and the V segment lost 8 bases, leaving 6 bases of the junction unmatched. CDR1 KGHSH and CDR2 LQKENI come from the germline V gene. This CDR3 is CASPTGVGNQPQHF. The CDR3 coding sequence is TGTGCCAGCCCCACAGGGGTGGGCAATCAGCCCCAGCATTTT. Complete variable domain (other parts from reference TRBV18 and TRBJ1-5): NAGVMQNPRHLVRRRGQEARLRCSPMKGHSHVYWYRQLPEEGLKFMVYLQKENIIDESGMPKERFSAEFPKEGPSILRIQQVVRGDSAAYFCASPTGVGNQPQHFGDGTRLSIL.

This clone was observed a single time. The chain couples TRBV25-1 to TRBJ1-3; D is uncertain. The germline V gene has CDR1 MGHDK and CDR2 SYGVNS. This CDR3 is built from 11 residues. Trimming took 6 bases from V and 4 from J, leaving 4 bases between them. CDR3 in amino acids: CASSDGNTIYF. The CDR3 DNA is TGTGCCAGCAGCGACGGAAACACCATATATTTT.

This clone occurred a few times. V gene TRBV5-6 combines with J gene TRBJ2-1; D remains unclear. CDR1 is SGHDT and CDR2 is YYEEEE in the germline V gene. V lost 6 bases and J lost 8, with 18 bases in between. The CDR3 runs 14 residues. CDR3 bases: TGTGCCAGCAAGGTTTGGGCTCCAGGCGATGAGCAGTTCTTC. Protein product: CASKVWAPGDEQFF. The whole variable domain, filled in from reference TRBV5-6 and TRBJ2-1, reads DAGVTQSPTHLIKTRGQQVTLRCSPKSGHDTVSWYQQALGQGPQFIFQYYEEEERQRGNFPDRFSGHQFPNYSSELNVNALLLGDSALYLCASKVWAPGDEQFFGPGTRLTVL.

V gene TRBV19 combines with J gene TRBJ1-1, with D unclear. Germline V CDR1 and CDR2: LNHDA, SQIVND (reference sequence). The V end lost 6 bases, the J end lost 6 bases, and 17 bases lay between the germline ends. This CDR3 is built from 14 residues. The CDR3: CASSVIRERAEAFF. The CDR3 DNA sequence: TGTGCCAGTAGCGTTATAAGGGAGAGGGCTGAAGCTTTCTTT.

V usage is TRBV4-1 and J usage is TRBJ2-7, with D maybe TRBD1 (5 bases). The CDR3 is made up of 15 amino acids. Trimming left V 1 base short and J 6 bases short, with 16 bases between. CDR1 and CDR2 (germline): MGHRA, YSYEKL. The DNA of the CDR3 is TGCGCCAGCAGCCAAGTCCCAGGGTCCCCCCTCGAGCAGTACTTC. This gives the protein CASSQVPGSPLEQYF.

This chain links TRBV7-9 with TRBJ1-4, with TRBD1 matching 7 bases. Unmatched junction bases numbered 5, after V lost 4 bases and J lost 0 bases. Germline V gene data show CDR1 as SEHNR and CDR2 as FQNEAQ (reference sequence). CDR3 length: 16 residues. CDR3 protein: CASSSWTGATNEKLFF. Written as DNA, the CDR3 is TGTGCCAGCAGCTCCTGGACAGGTGCAACTAATGAAAAACTGTTTTTT.

The V and J genes are TRBV5-4 and TRBJ2-7; D gene uncertain. From germline, CDR1 is SGHNT and CDR2 YYREEE (reference sequence). V was pared by 5 bases and J by 3 bases, with 9 bases between. This CDR3 has 12 residues. In nucleotides, the CDR3 is TGTGCCAGCAGTTCCGGGCTCTACGAGCAGTACTTC. Translating it yields CASSSGLYEQYF.

As DNA, the CDR3 is TGCAGTGCTAGTCTCGGTCTCGAGGTGAACACTGAAGCTTTCTTT. Translation: CSASLGLEVNTEAFF. The chain carries TRBV20-1 and TRBJ1-1; D remains ambiguous. CDR3 length equals 15 residues. V was pared by 3 bases and J by 0 bases, with 14 bases between. CDR1 and CDR2 (germline): DFQATT, SNEGSKA (reference sequence).

This chain links TRBV5-1 with TRBJ1-3; no clear D gene. Germline CDR1 reads SGHRS; CDR2 reads YFSETQ. This CDR3 is built from 15 residues. Trimming stripped 0 bases from V and 0 bases from J, with 7 bases between. The CDR3 coding sequence is TGCGCCAGCAGCTTGGAAGGAGGCTCTGGAAACACCATATATTTT. Protein: CASSLEGGSGNTIYF.

This clone was counted only a few times. The chain carries TRBV10-3 and TRBJ2-7; the D call may be TRBD1 or TRBD2 (6 bases each). V shed 6 bases and J shed 2 bases, with 11 bases lying between them. The germline V gene has CDR1 ENHRY and CDR2 SYGVKD. The CDR3 covers 13 residues. CDR3 coding DNA: TGTGCCATCAGGGGCGGGACAACCTACGAGCAGTACTTC. Its protein is CAIRGGTTYEQYF.

The rearrangement joins TRBV14 to TRBJ1-5, with TRBD1 matching over 12 bases. V shed 5 bases, J shed 2 bases, and the junction held 10 bases outside the gene matches. This CDR3 region has 18 residues. Germline CDR1 and CDR2: SGHDN and FVKESK. CDR3 residues: CASSGDGTGGRGNQPQHF. DNA of the CDR3: TGTGCCAGCAGCGGGGATGGGACAGGGGGCAGGGGCAATCAGCCCCAGCATTTT. The variable domain in full, completed from reference TRBV14 and TRBJ1-5, reads EAGVTQFPSHSVIEKGQTVTLRCDPISGHDNLYWYRRVMGKEIKFLLHFVKESKQDESGMPNNRFLAERTGGTYSTLKVQPAELEDSGVYFCASSGDGTGGRGNQPQHFGDGTRLSIL.

This chain uses TRBV7-2 with TRBJ2-6; 7 bases map to TRBD1. This CDR3 contains 14 residues. V shed 6 bases, J shed 6 bases, and the junction held 5 bases outside the gene matches. Germline CDR1 SGHTA, CDR2 FQGNSA. For the CDR3, the DNA is TGTGCCAGCAGGGCGACAGGGACGGCCAACGTCCTGACTTTC. The encoded protein is CASRATGTANVLTF.

This chain links TRBV27 with TRBJ2-3, with D unresolved. The V gene's germline CDR1 is MNHEY and CDR2 SMNVEV (reference sequence). There are 11 residues in the CDR3. V shed 2 bases and J shed 5 bases, with 2 bases lying between them. The CDR3 spells CASSLGDTQYF. The DNA of the CDR3 is TGTGCCAGCAGTTTAGGAGATACGCAGTATTTT.

This clone was counted a single time. The chain has TRBV11-2 and TRBJ2-5; D is uncertain. V lost 1 base, J lost 1 base, and 7 bases lay in between. The germline CDR1 and CDR2 sequences are SGHAT and FQNNGV. This CDR3 has 14 residues. CDR3 nucleotide sequence: TGTGCCAGCAGCTTAGTTGCCAGCCAAGAGACCCAGTACTTC. Translated, it gives CASSLVASQETQYF.

The chain carries TRBV6-5 and TRBJ1-2; D remains ambiguous. V lost 0 bases and J lost 0, with 8 bases in between. In germline, CDR1 is MNHEY, CDR2 SVGAGI. This CDR3 comprises 15 residues. This CDR3 is CASSYSNYANYGYTF. CDR3 DNA sequence: TGTGCCAGCAGTTACTCGAATTATGCTAACTATGGCTACACCTTC.